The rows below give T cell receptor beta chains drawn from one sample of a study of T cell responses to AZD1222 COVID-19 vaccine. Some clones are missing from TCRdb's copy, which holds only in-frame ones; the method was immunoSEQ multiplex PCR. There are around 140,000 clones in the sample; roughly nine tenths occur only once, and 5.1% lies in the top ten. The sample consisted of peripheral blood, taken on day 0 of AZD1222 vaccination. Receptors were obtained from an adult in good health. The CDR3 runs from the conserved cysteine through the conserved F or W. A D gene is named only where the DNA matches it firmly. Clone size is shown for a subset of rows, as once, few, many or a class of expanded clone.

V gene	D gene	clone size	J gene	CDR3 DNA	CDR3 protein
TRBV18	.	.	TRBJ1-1	TGTGCCAGCTCACCAACAGTAAAAGGAACTGAAGCTTTCTTT	CASSPTVKGTEAFF
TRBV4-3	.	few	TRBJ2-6	TGCGCCAGCAGCCAAGAGCCGGTCTCTGGGGCCAACGTCCTGACTTTC	CASSQEPVSGANVLTF
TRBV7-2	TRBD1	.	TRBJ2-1	TGTGCCAGCAGCTTGGATCCGAACAGGGGTGGGCAGTTCTTC	CASSLDPNRGGQFF
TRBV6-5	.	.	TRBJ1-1	TGTGCCAGCAGTTACGACCGAGACAGGAACACTGAAGCTTTCTTT	CASSYDRDRNTEAFF
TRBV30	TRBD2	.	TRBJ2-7	TGTGCCTGGAGTCCACTGACTAGCGGATCCTACGAGCAGTACTTC	CAWSPLTSGSYEQYF
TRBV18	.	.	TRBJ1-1	TGTGCCAGCTCACCTTTGGAGGGCGGAACTGAAGCTTTCTTT	CASSPLEGGTEAFF
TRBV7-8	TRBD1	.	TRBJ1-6	TGTGCCAGCAGCTCACGGACAGGGACGAATTCACCCCTCCACTTT	CASSSRTGTNSPLHF
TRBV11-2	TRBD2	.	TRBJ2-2	TGTGCCAGCAGCTCCTTGGGGGGGACCGGGGAGCTGTTTTTT	CASSSLGGTGELFF
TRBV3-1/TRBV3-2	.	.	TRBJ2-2	TGTGCCAGCAGCCAAGAAATTGCGCATCGCGCGAACACCGGGGAGCTGTTTTTT	CASSQEIAHRANTGELFF
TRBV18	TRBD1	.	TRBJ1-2	TGTGCCAGCTCACCAACAACAGGGGAGGATGGCTACACCTTC	CASSPTTGEDGYTF
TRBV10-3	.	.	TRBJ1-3	TGTGCCATCAGCGCCTTGACCAACCCGACGGGTACTCACTCTGGAAACACCATATATTTT	CAISALTNPTGTHSGNTIYF
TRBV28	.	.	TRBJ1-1	TGTGCCAGCAGTCCGCCAGGGCTCAGTGAAGCTTTCTTT	CASSPPGLSEAFF
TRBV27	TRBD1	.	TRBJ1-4	TGTGCCAGCAGGTTAGACAGGGGACGCACAACTAATGAAAAACTGTTTTTT	CASRLDRGRTTNEKLFF
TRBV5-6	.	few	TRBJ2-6	TGTGCCAGCAGCTTGCCATTTGGGGCCAACGTCCTGACTTTC	CASSLPFGANVLTF
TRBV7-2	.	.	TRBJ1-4	TGTGCCAGCAGCTTACGGCAGGGTTTGAATGAAAAACTGTTTTTT	CASSLRQGLNEKLFF
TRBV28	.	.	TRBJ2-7	TGTGCCATCTCGTCCTTTCGAACTCTCTACGAGCAGTACTTC	CAISSFRTLYEQYF
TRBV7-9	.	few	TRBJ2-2	TGTGCCAGCAGCCATGACAGGCTGAACACCGGGGAGCTGTTTTTT	CASSHDRLNTGELFF
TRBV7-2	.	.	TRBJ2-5	TGTGCCAGCAGCACCACCCTGGGAGAGACCCAGTACTTC	CASSTTLGETQYF
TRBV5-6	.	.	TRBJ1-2	TGTGCCAGCAGCTTGCCAACATCTAACTATGGCTACACCTTC	CASSLPTSNYGYTF
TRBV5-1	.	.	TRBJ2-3	TGCGCCAGCAGCTTAGACCGACCTAGCACAGATACGCAGTATTTT	CASSLDRPSTDTQYF
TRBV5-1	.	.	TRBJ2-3	TGCGCCAGCAGCAGAGCGGAGCACACAGATACGCAGTATTTT	CASSRAEHTDTQYF
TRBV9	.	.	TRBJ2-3	TGTGCCAGCAGCGCCTGGGATAATACGCAGTATTTT	CASSAWDNTQYF